This T cell receptor beta chain was recovered during a study of graft-versus-host responses after intestinal transplantation. The repertoire was sequenced with immunoSEQ multiplex PCR; TCRdb's copy has only in-frame clones and lacks some. This sample yields about 71,000 clones, of which approximately 96% are seen a single time; over 0.4% belongs to the top ten. On this clone itself: What it binds is unknown.

The sample consisted of unstimulated CD8+ T cells sorted from spleen or lymph node cells, taken before intestinal transplant. The sequence derives from a human donor who received an intestinal transplant.

The CDR3 reads CASRPAPPGLAEVYEQYF. CDR3 nucleotides: TGTGCCAGCAGGCCTGCACCTCCGGGACTAGCGGAAGTCTACGAGCAGTACTTC. This chain joins TRBV2 and TRBJ2-7; 11 bases are a match to TRBD2. CDR3 size: 18 residues. Trimming took 6 bases from V and 3 from J; bases not matched to a gene: 16. The V gene's germline CDR1 is SNHLY and CDR2 FYNNEI.